The 26 T cell receptor beta chains below were found in one sample sequenced in a study of T-cell memory formation after mild COVID-19. TCRdb fed the 5' RACE reads into MiXCR, producing one record per CDR3 protein. The sample shows under 250,000 distinct CDR3 sequences, approximately 15% of them seen only once. The sequencing sample was made of PBMCs or a T cell subset sorted from them (not recorded which). The receptors come from an adult woman who had mild COVID-19 (a few samples of this study predate the infection). Cell type and time point are not known.

The chain couples TRBV20-1 to TRBJ2-7; D call uncertain. The CDR3 extends over 14 amino acids. CDR1 DFQATT and CDR2 SNEGSKA come from the germline V gene (reference sequence). Trimming pared 0 bases from V and 2 bases from J, leaving 11 bases between. This CDR3 reads CSARDTTFTYEQYF. For the CDR3, the DNA is TGCAGTGCTAGAGATACGACTTTTACCTACGAGCAGTACTTC.

There are a few counts of this clonotype. The V and J genes are TRBV7-3 and TRBJ2-1; weak D call: TRBD2 (6 bases). Germline assignment: CDR1 SGHTA and CDR2 FQGTGA. The V gene lost 2 bases and the J gene lost 9 bases, with 11 bases spanning the gap. The CDR3 sequence is 13 residues long. The CDR3 coding sequence is TGTGCCAGCAGCTTAGGGCTAGCGCTTGAGCAGTTCTTC. Translation gives CASSLGLALEQFF.

The sample holds a few counts of this clonotype. The chain joins TRBV5-5 to TRBJ2-7; weak D call: TRBD1 (6 bases). V dropped 0 bases and J dropped 4 bases, with 14 bases sitting between them. The CDR3 runs to 15 residues. CDR1 and CDR2 from the germline V gene are SGHKS and YYEKEE (reference sequence). The CDR3 DNA reads as TGTGCCAGCAGCTTGGTAGTAACAGGGACATACGAGCAGTACTTC. This gives the protein CASSLVVTGTYEQYF.

The chain joins TRBV10-3 to TRBJ2-7; D may match TRBD1 or TRBD2 (6 bases each). This CDR3 comprises 15 residues. From germline, CDR1 is ENHRY and CDR2 SYGVKD. Trimming left V 8 bases short and J 3 bases short, with 20 bases between. CDR3 DNA sequence: TGTGCCATCGGGGGGACACCCAGAGGGGACTACGAGCAGTACTTC. Its translation is CAIGGTPRGDYEQYF.

The chain links TRBV5-5 to TRBJ2-5; D is unclear. V was clipped by 0 bases and J by 5 bases, with 11 bases between them. The length of the CDR3 is 14 residues. Germline V gene data show CDR1 as SGHKS and CDR2 as YYEKEE (reference sequence). The CDR3 spells CASSLALVVETQYF. CDR3 sequence (DNA): TGTGCCAGCAGCTTGGCCCTAGTCGTGGAGACCCAGTACTTC.

This chain joins TRBV7-9 and TRBJ2-4; weak D call: TRBD2 (6 bases). CDR3 length: 15 amino acids. V was shortened by 4 bases and J by 0 bases, with 10 bases between the two germline ends. CDR1 SEHNR and CDR2 FQNEAQ come from the germline V gene (reference sequence). In nucleotides, the CDR3 is TGTGCCAGCAGCTCCGGGACTTTAGCCAAAAACATTCAGTACTTC. Protein sequence: CASSSGTLAKNIQYF. The full variable domain, completed using reference TRBV7-9 and TRBJ2-4, is DTGVSQNPRHKITKRGQNVTFRCDPISEHNRLYWYRQTLGQGPEFLTYFQNEAQLEKSRLLSDRFSAERPKGSFSTLEIQRTEQGDSAMYLCASSSGTLAKNIQYFGAGTRLSVL.

This clonotype was seen a handful of times. V and J are TRBV3-1 and TRBJ1-1; 10 bases match TRBD1. The CDR3 is 14 amino acids. The V and J ends lost 4 bases and 11 bases, in that order; junction bases with no gene match: 10. CDR1 LGHDT and CDR2 YNNKEL come from the germline V gene (reference sequence). The CDR3 DNA is TGTGCCAGCAGCCTCAAGACAGGGGGCGTTGGGGCTTTCTTT. It codes for CASSLKTGGVGAFF.

This clonotype was observed a few times. The chain joins TRBV30 to TRBJ1-2; D gene ambiguous. CDR3 length: 13 amino acids. Trimming removed 4 bases from V and 3 bases from J, with 12 bases in between. CDR1 and CDR2 from the germline V gene are GTSNPN and SVGIG (reference sequence). In nucleotides, the CDR3 is TGTGCCTGGACCTCGGGGTCGGACTATGGCTACACCTTC. Translation: CAWTSGSDYGYTF.

This clonotype was observed many times. The V call is TRBV27, the J call TRBJ2-1; 9 bases are shared with TRBD1. V gave up 9 bases and J gave up 2 bases; unmatched junction bases: 5. Looked up from germline, CDR1 is MNHEY and CDR2 is SMNVEV (reference sequence). The CDR3 runs 14 residues. The CDR3 sequence is CASRRDRAYNEQFF. CDR3 nucleotides: TGTGCCAGTCGCCGGGACAGGGCCTACAATGAGCAGTTCTTC.

As regards this clonotype: A read error may be the cause here, since a much bigger clone is one base away. The chain combines TRBV4-3 with TRBJ2-5; tentatively, D is TRBD1 (6 bases). This CDR3 has 13 residues. Trimming took off 0 bases at V and 5 bases at J, with 7 bases between the two ends. Germline V lookup: CDR1 LGHNA, CDR2 YSLEER. In nucleotides, the CDR3 is TGCGCCAGCAGCCAAGATCAGGGGGAGACCCAGTACTTC. It specifies CASSQDQGETQYF.

This clonotype was counted between two and nine times. The genes are TRBV9 and TRBJ1-2; no reliable D call. Trimming cost V 0 bases and J 0 bases, with 9 bases left between them. The germline gives CDR1 SGDLS, CDR2 YYNGEE. There are 15 residues in the CDR3. CDR3 loop: CASSVGSRSNYGYTF. The CDR3 DNA follows: TGTGCCAGCAGCGTAGGTAGCCGCTCTAACTATGGCTACACCTTC.

For this clonotype: Here the CDR3 omits its conserved ending phenylalanine or tryptophan, so a read error is the likely source. For the CDR3, the DNA is TGTGCCAGCAGTCATGGACTCGGGACACTCGATAACTATGGCTACACCTGC. Protein: CASSHGLGTLDNYGYTC. The chain recombines TRBV6-6 with TRBJ1-2; weak D call: TRBD1 (6 bases). The V end lost 5 bases, the J end lost 1 base, and 20 bases lay between the germline ends. CDR1 and CDR2 from the germline V gene are MNHNY and SVGAGI (reference sequence). CDR3 length equals 17 residues.

The V and J genes are TRBV4-1 and TRBJ1-2; 9 bases line up with TRBD1. J lost 4 bases, V lost 2 bases, and 8 bases had no gene match. The CDR3 consists of 16 residues. Per the germline V gene, CDR1 is MGHRA and CDR2 is YSYEKL. The CDR3 loop reads CASSQQQGAVGYGYTF. The CDR3 DNA reads as TGCGCCAGCAGCCAACAACAGGGGGCGGTAGGCTATGGCTACACCTTC.

This clonotype was counted only a few times. The genes are TRBV5-1 and TRBJ2-2; D remains ambiguous. V lost 2 bases and J 1 base, leaving 9 bases between the germline ends. The length of the CDR3 is 15 residues. Germline lookup yields CDR1 SGHRS and CDR2 YFSETQ. This CDR3 is CASSLGSGNTGELFF. The DNA for the CDR3 is TGCGCCAGCAGCTTAGGCTCTGGGAACACCGGGGAGCTGTTTTTT.

The chain is built from TRBV20-1 and TRBJ2-3, with TRBD1 matching 7 bases. Unmatched junction bases numbered 7, after V lost 0 bases and J lost 4 bases. From germline, CDR1 is DFQATT and CDR2 SNEGSKA (reference sequence). This CDR3 is built from 15 residues. In DNA form, the CDR3 reads TGCAGTGCTAGAGATCTCAGGGGGAGTGCAGATACGCAGTATTTT. This codes for CSARDLRGSADTQYF.

The rearrangement uses TRBV6-2 or TRBV6-3 and TRBJ1-2; D ambiguous. Germline V gene lookup returns CDR1 MNHEY and CDR2 SVGEGT. This CDR3 is built from 14 residues. Trimming left V 0 bases short and J 7 bases short, with 12 bases between. In DNA, the CDR3 is TGTGCCAGCAGTTACTCGGCCAAGGTTGGTGGCTACACCTTC. Translation gives CASSYSAKVGGYTF.

The chain recombines TRBV5-1 with TRBJ2-7, with D tentatively TRBD1 (6 bases). The CDR3 spans 14 residues. V was cut by 3 bases and J by 3 bases, with 13 bases left in between. Germline CDR1 SGHRS, CDR2 YFSETQ. CDR3 coding DNA: TGCGCCAGCAGCTCTCCGACAGGAGGCTACGAGCAGTACTTC. As protein: CASSSPTGGYEQYF.

In its sample, this clonotype was seen a few times. This chain uses TRBV25-1 with TRBJ2-7, with D possibly matching TRBD2 (6 bases). Germline V CDR1 and CDR2: MGHDK, SYGVNS. Trimming left V 4 bases short and J 2 bases short, with 18 bases between. This CDR3 contains 16 residues. CDR3 in amino acids: CASSGRGISTPYEQYF. The DNA for the CDR3 is TGTGCCAGCAGTGGGCGGGGCATCTCGACCCCCTACGAGCAGTACTTC.

The chain employs TRBV20-1 and TRBJ2-7, with 14 nucleotides matching TRBD2. The CDR3 covers 17 residues. Germline V lookup: CDR1 DFQATT, CDR2 SNEGSKA (reference sequence). With 3 bases clipped from V and 3 bases from J, the junction kept 10 bases outside the gene matches. CDR3 loop: CSARKGTSGGNFYEQYF. CDR3 nucleotides: TGCAGTGCTAGGAAGGGGACTAGCGGGGGTAATTTCTACGAGCAGTACTTC.

This clonotype was seen only a few times. The chain employs TRBV24-1 and TRBJ2-4; 8 nucleotides match TRBD1. Trimming at V came to 4 bases and at J to 8 bases, leaving 12 bases not matched to a gene. This CDR3 has 16 amino acids. Germline V lookup: CDR1 KGHDR, CDR2 SFDVKD. CDR3 protein: CATSDPNGQGRDIQYF. DNA for the CDR3: TGTGCCACCAGTGACCCCAATGGACAGGGAAGGGACATTCAGTACTTC.

This clonotype was seen a few times. The genes are TRBV9 and TRBJ2-5, with D maybe TRBD1 (5 bases). The V gene lost 3 bases and the J gene lost 3 bases, with 12 bases spanning the gap. The CDR3 runs to 14 residues. CDR1 and CDR2 (germline): SGDLS, YYNGEE. In DNA form, the CDR3 reads TGTGCCAGCAGCGCCAGACAGCAAGAAGAGACCCAGTACTTC. Its protein product is CASSARQQEETQYF.

This clonotype appeared a few times. V and J are TRBV15 and TRBJ2-3, with D uncertain. The V end was cut by 1 base, the J end by 3 bases, with 5 bases between. Germline CDR1 LNHNV, CDR2 YYDKDF (reference sequence). This CDR3 has 13 amino acids. As DNA, the CDR3 is TGTGCCACCAGCAGAGTGTTTACAGATACGCAGTATTTT. Amino acid sequence: CATSRVFTDTQYF.

The chain carries TRBV30 and TRBJ2-7, with D hard to call. The V gene's germline CDR1 is GTSNPN and CDR2 SVGIG (reference sequence). The V gene lost 3 bases and the J gene lost 0 bases, with 12 bases spanning the gap. There are 14 residues in the CDR3. The CDR3 DNA sequence: TGTGCCTGGAGAGGTCAGCTGAGCTCCTACGAGCAGTACTTC. It codes for CAWRGQLSSYEQYF.

The chain couples TRBV20-1 to TRBJ1-1, with TRBD1 matching over 8 bases. Trimming at V came to 2 bases and at J to 5 bases, leaving 10 bases not matched to a gene. Germline V CDR1 and CDR2: DFQATT, SNEGSKA (reference sequence). The CDR3 has 15 amino acids. The CDR3, as DNA: TGCAGTGCTAGATCCCTCGGACAGGGTTGGACTGAAGCTTTCTTT. Residues: CSARSLGQGWTEAFF.

The chain combines TRBV5-1 with TRBJ1-1; 7 bases fit TRBD1. Germline CDR1 SGHRS, CDR2 YFSETQ. This CDR3 has 14 amino acids. The V segment lost 5 bases and the J segment 1 base; nucleotides outside the gene matches: 5. DNA for the CDR3: TGCGCCAGCAGGCCGGGACAGACGAACACTGAAGCTTTCTTT. This encodes CASRPGQTNTEAFF.

V usage is TRBV7-9 and J usage is TRBJ2-1; D ambiguous. Trimming took off 1 base at V and 9 bases at J, with 13 bases between the two ends. From germline, CDR1 is SEHNR and CDR2 FQNEAQ (reference sequence). The CDR3 contains 14 residues. The CDR3 DNA is TGTGCCAGCAGCTTAGAAATTGCGATGGGTGAGCAGTTCTTC. It encodes CASSLEIAMGEQFF.